These 15 T cell receptor beta chains originate from one sample sequenced in a study of shared clonotypes between healthy human individuals (dated by TCRdb to 2018 to 2021). Library preparation used the immunoSEQ multiplex PCR assay. Not all clones reach the TCRdb copy of this immuneACCESS table, which keeps in-frame sequences only. Checked studies attribute under half of the gap to unresolved V genes and leave the rest unexplained. The sample records about a million clones, 77% of which are singletons. The ten largest clones take up about 0.94% of the sample. The sequenced material came from memory CD4+ T cells from PBMCs. The sample's cell subset or site label, in plain terms: CD45RA-negative fraction. All receptors derive from a man between 18 and 35 years old in good health. Some clones in this sample may be carry-over from other donors' samples.

The chain links TRBV7-9 to TRBJ2-2, with 10 bases matching TRBD1. Trimming at V came to 8 bases and at J to 4 bases, leaving 4 bases not matched to a gene. CDR1 and CDR2 from the germline V gene are SEHNR and FQNEAQ (reference sequence). This CDR3 spans 14 amino acids. This chain's CDR3 is CASDRGRSTGELFF. CDR3 sequence (DNA): TGTGCCAGCGACAGGGGGCGTAGCACCGGGGAGCTGTTTTTT.

The chain employs TRBV5-5 and TRBJ1-2, with TRBD1 matching 7 bases. J lost 4 bases, V lost 0 bases, and 6 bases had no gene match. The V gene's germline CDR1 is SGHKS and CDR2 YYEKEE (reference sequence). The CDR3 consists of 15 residues. CDR3 in amino acids: CASSLAPGGTYGYTF. The CDR3 DNA is TGTGCCAGCAGCTTGGCGCCAGGGGGGACCTATGGCTACACCTTC.

This clone was recorded once. The chain recombines TRBV9 with TRBJ2-3; TRBD2 matches at 10 bases. The V and J ends lost 4 bases and 0 bases, in that order; junction bases with no gene match: 2. The CDR3 consists of 15 residues. Germline V lookup: CDR1 SGDLS, CDR2 YYNGEE. In DNA, the CDR3 is TGTGCCAGCAGCCGACTAGCGGGCAGCACAGATACGCAGTATTTT. Translated: CASSRLAGSTDTQYF.

This clone was counted a single time. The gene calls are TRBV7-8 and TRBJ2-3; 15 nucleotides align to TRBD2. The CDR3 runs to 19 residues. Germline V CDR1 and CDR2: SGHVS, FQNEAQ. J gave up 0 bases and V 3 bases, and 7 bases lay outside the gene matches. CDR3 sequence (DNA): TGTGCCAGCAGCTTGGACGGACTAGCGGGAGGGTATAGCACAGATACGCAGTATTTT. Translated, it gives CASSLDGLAGGYSTDTQYF.

The chain employs TRBV28 and TRBJ1-2, with TRBD1 as a possible D gene (5 bases). In germline, CDR1 is MDHEN, CDR2 SYDVKM. V gave up 3 bases and J gave up 2 bases, with 10 bases separating them. This CDR3 is built from 14 residues. CDR3 DNA: TGTGCCAGCAGTTTCGGAGGGGCGAACTATGGCTACACCTTC. As protein: CASSFGGANYGYTF.

CDR3 coding DNA: TGCGCCAGCAGCCAACAGGTCCAGAACTATGGCTACACCTTC. Its translation: CASSQQVQNYGYTF. The chain uses TRBV4-3 and TRBJ1-2; D is unresolved. This CDR3 contains 14 residues. Trimming left V 2 bases short and J 2 bases short, with 9 bases between. Per germline, CDR1 LGHNA and CDR2 YSLEER.

On this clone itself: The same CDR3 also results from other DNA sequences found in this sample. This chain uses TRBV7-3 with TRBJ2-1; no firm D call. CDR1 and CDR2 (germline): SGHTA, FQGTGA. CDR3 length: 13 amino acids. The V end was cut by 2 bases, the J end by 5 bases, with 7 bases between. The CDR3 DNA reads as TGTGCCAGCAGCTTAGCAGGAAACAATGAGCAGTTCTTC. It is translated as CASSLAGNNEQFF. The full variable domain, in which reference TRBV7-3 and TRBJ2-1 provide the parts outside the CDR3, is GAGVSQTPSNKVTEKGKYVELRCDPISGHTALYWYRQSLGQGPEFLIYFQGTGAADDSGLPNDRFFAVRPEGSVSTLKIQRTERGDSAVYLCASSLAGNNEQFFGPGTRLTVL.

The rearrangement links TRBV10-2 to TRBJ2-7; D gene unclear. V gave up 0 bases and J gave up 3 bases, with 3 bases separating them. This CDR3 is 12 amino acids long. The germline gives CDR1 WSHSY, CDR2 SAAADI. CDR3 bases: TGCGCCAGCAGTGAGTCGAACTACGAGCAGTACTTC. Amino acid sequence: CASSESNYEQYF.

This chain connects TRBV5-4 to TRBJ2-3; possibly TRBD1 for D (6 bases). Trimming cost V 3 bases and J 8 bases, with 10 bases left between them. The V gene's germline CDR1 is SGHNT and CDR2 YYREEE (reference sequence). This CDR3 is built from 12 residues. DNA of the CDR3: TGTGCCAGCAGCTCAACAGGGCTTACGCAGTATTTT. It is translated as CASSSTGLTQYF.

V and J are TRBV7-8 and TRBJ1-1, with D perhaps TRBD1 (5 bases). V shed 5 bases and J shed 4 bases, with 23 bases lying between them. The CDR3 is 17 residues long. Germline loops: CDR1 SGHVS, CDR2 FQNEAQ. The CDR3 DNA follows: TGTGCCAGCAGCGCGGGGCGGCAGGGCCGGTGGCGCACTGAAGCTTTCTTT. It specifies CASSAGRQGRWRTEAFF. Full variable domain (outside the CDR3, taken from reference TRBV7-8 and TRBJ1-1): GAGVSQSPRYKVAKRGQDVALRCDPISGHVSLFWYQQALGQGPEFLTYFQNEAQLDKSGLPSDRFFAERPEGSVSTLKIQRTQQEDSAVYLCASSAGRQGRWRTEAFFGQGTRLTVV.

The chain combines TRBV29-1 with TRBJ2-3; 7 nucleotides align to TRBD1. CDR3 length: 15 residues. Germline V gives CDR1 SQVTM, CDR2 ANQGSEA. With 4 bases clipped from V and 4 bases from J, the junction kept 11 bases outside the gene matches. CDR3 in DNA: TGCAGCGTTGCCTGGGACAGCCAAGGGGCAGATACGCAGTATTTT. Residues: CSVAWDSQGADTQYF.

This clone appeared many times. The gene calls are TRBV5-1 and TRBJ1-1; the match to TRBD1 covers 8 bases. Germline V lookup: CDR1 SGHRS, CDR2 YFSETQ. CDR3 length equals 18 residues. V gave up 0 bases and J gave up 1 base; unmatched junction bases: 11. CDR3 coding DNA: TGCGCCAGCAGCTTGGGAGGTACATTGGGGACAGGGAACACTGAAGCTTTCTTT. This codes for CASSLGGTLGTGNTEAFF.

The gene calls are TRBV7-3 and TRBJ2-7, with 7 bases lining up with TRBD1. J gave up 3 bases and V 5 bases, and 7 bases lay outside the gene matches. This CDR3 has 14 amino acids. The germline gives CDR1 SGHTA, CDR2 FQGTGA. CDR3 sequence reads: CASSQFGTDYEQYF. The CDR3 nucleotides are TGTGCCAGCAGCCAGTTTGGGACAGACTACGAGCAGTACTTC. Full variable domain (missing parts from reference TRBV7-3 and TRBJ2-7): GAGVSQTPSNKVTEKGKYVELRCDPISGHTALYWYRQSLGQGPEFLIYFQGTGAADDSGLPNDRFFAVRPEGSVSTLKIQRTERGDSAVYLCASSQFGTDYEQYFGPGTRLTVT.

V gene TRBV11-2 combines with J gene TRBJ2-3; TRBD2 agrees at 7 bases. This CDR3 is built from 14 residues. V gave up 1 base and J gave up 7 bases; unmatched junction bases: 5. Germline V gene data show CDR1 as SGHAT and CDR2 as FQNNGV. The CDR3 DNA reads as TGTGCCAGCAGCTTAGCCGGGAGCGGGAATACGCAGTATTTT. Protein sequence: CASSLAGSGNTQYF. The variable domain in full, completed from reference TRBV11-2 and TRBJ2-3, reads EAGVAQSPRYKIIEKRQSVAFWCNPISGHATLYWYQQILGQGPKLLIQFQNNGVVDDSQLPKDRFSAERLKGVDSTLKIQPAKLEDSAVYLCASSLAGSGNTQYFGPGTRLTVL.

V is TRBV7-9 and J is TRBJ1-1; 10 bases map to TRBD1. CDR1 and CDR2 from the germline V gene are SEHNR and FQNEAQ (reference sequence). V shed 1 base and J 7 bases; nucleotides not matched to a gene: 6. The CDR3 is 15 residues long. The CDR3 nucleotides are TGTGCCAGCAGCTTAGAGCGGGGACAGGGGAATGAAGCTTTCTTT. Its protein is CASSLERGQGNEAFF.